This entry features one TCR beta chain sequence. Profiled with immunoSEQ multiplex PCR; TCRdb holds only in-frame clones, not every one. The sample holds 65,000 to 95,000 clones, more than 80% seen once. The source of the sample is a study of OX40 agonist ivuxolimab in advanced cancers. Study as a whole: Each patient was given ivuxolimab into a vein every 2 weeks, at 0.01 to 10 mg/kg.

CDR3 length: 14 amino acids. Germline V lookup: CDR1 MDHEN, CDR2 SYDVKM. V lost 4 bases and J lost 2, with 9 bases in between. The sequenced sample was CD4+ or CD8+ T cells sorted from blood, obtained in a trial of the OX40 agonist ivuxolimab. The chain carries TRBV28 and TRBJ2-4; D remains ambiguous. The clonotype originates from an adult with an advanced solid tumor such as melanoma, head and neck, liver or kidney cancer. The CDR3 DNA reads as TGTGCCAGCAGTTCAGGCATTTCCAAAAACATTCAGTACTTC. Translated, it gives CASSSGISKNIQYF.